This T cell receptor (beta chain) was captured by sequencing in a study of blood T cell repertoires in COVID-19. Study context: The United States, Italy and Spain provided the acute and convalescent COVID-19 samples. T cells, B-cell-depleted T cells, or PBMCs supplied cDNA or gDNA.

Method: immunoSEQ multiplex PCR; TCRdb's copy keeps in-frame clones and lacks some. The data hold approximately 260,000 clones, with about 87% observed a single time. CDR3 length: 15 amino acids. Germline V gene sequence: CDR1 KGHDR, CDR2 SFDVKD. Losses at the gene ends were 4 bases for V and 3 bases for J; bases not matched to a gene: 8. The source material was peripheral blood. The sequence came from a middle-aged woman with acute or convalescent COVID-19. J is TRBJ2-7 and V is TRBV24-1, with 7 positions matching TRBD1. The CDR3 bases are TGTGCCACCAGTGAGGCCGGGACAGCTGACTACGAGCAGTACGTC. It codes for CATSEAGTADYEQYV.